The entry below gives a single TCR beta chain sequence along with its context. Its specificity is unknown. TCRdb re-called the RACE reads with MiXCR, one entry per CDR3 protein. The data contain about 190,000 distinct CDR3 sequences, approximately 24% of them singletons. This specimen belongs to a study of human T cells and chemical hapten exposure. Study background: Upper-back patch tests with 0.01% DPC were read at 6 days.

Study findings and constraints: The immune response of these alopecia patients might not match healthy individuals'.

CDR1 is SGHVS, CDR2 FQNEAQ, per germline. The CDR3 loop spans 13 amino acids. Trimming removed 5 bases from V and 5 bases from J; junction bases left unmatched: 4. The sample's time point: patch test 3, about 24 weeks after DPC sensitization. The treatment here: therapeutic diphenylcyclopropenone sensitization with weekly scalp DPC. Sequenced here: whole blood, sampled in connection with sensitization to the hapten diphenylcyclopropenone (DPC). The chain combines TRBV7-8 with TRBJ2-7; TRBD1 matches 9 bases. This TCR derives from a middle-aged woman with alopecia areata. Some clones in this sample may be carry-over from other donors' samples. CDR3 loop: CASSRDRDHEQYF. The CDR3 DNA reads as TGTGCCAGCAGCCGGGACAGGGACCACGAGCAGTACTTC.